This TCR beta chain came from a study of control samples from healthy donors and cancer patients. The germline gives CDR1 MDHEN, CDR2 SYDVKM. Trimming took 9 bases from V and 7 from J, leaving 22 bases between them. CDR3 length: 14 residues. The table came from immunoSEQ multiplex PCR; TCRdb's copy has only in-frame clones and leaves some out. The top ten hold approximately 4% of the sample, which has around 99,000 clones, 90% seen once. The chain combines TRBV28 with TRBJ2-7; D uncertain. The sequenced sample consisted of blood. The source is a human donor in good health. The donor label of this sample is uncertain. The CDR3 sequence: CASDPGLSKREQYF. CDR3 bases: TGTGCCAGTGATCCGGGCCTTTCTAAACGGGAGCAGTACTTC.